The 4 T cell receptor beta chains given below trace back to one sample, sequenced in a study of shared clonotypes between healthy human individuals. Repertoires were generated with immunoSEQ multiplex PCR, while TCRdb's copy carries only in-frame clones and drops some. Of approximately 2.5 million clones in the sample, approximately 94% are singletons; the top ten hold around 0.14%. Source material: naive CD4+ T cells sorted from blood. As for subset: CD45RA+ positively selected. Receptor source: a man aged 18 to 29 in good health.

The chain recombines TRBV5-1 with TRBJ1-1, with unresolved D. Trimming removed 1 base from V and 6 bases from J, with 7 bases in between. CDR1 is SGHRS and CDR2 is YFSETQ in the germline V gene. There are 12 residues in the CDR3. The CDR3 coding sequence is TGCGCCAGCAGCTTGCCAGGCGCTGAAGCTTTCTTT. Its translation is CASSLPGAEAFF.

Notes on this clone: This sequence may be a read error, since a much larger clone differs from it by one base. The rearrangement joins TRBV7-9 to TRBJ2-3; D is undetermined. Trimming removed 1 base from V and 5 bases from J, with 1 base in between. Germline V gives CDR1 SEHNR, CDR2 FQNEAQ (reference sequence). The CDR3 length is 11 residues. The chain's CDR3 is CASSLEDTQYF. Here the CDR3 DNA reads TGTGCCAGCAGCTTAGAAGATACGCAGTATTTT. Using reference TRBV7-9 and TRBJ2-3 for the parts outside the CDR3, the full variable domain is DTGVSQNPRHKITKRGQNVTFRCDPISEHNRLYWYRQTLGQGPEFLTYFQNEAQLEKSRLLSDRFSAERPKGSFSTLEIQRTEQGDSAMYLCASSLEDTQYFGPGTRLTVL.

For this clone: Additional DNA sequences in this sample encode the identical CDR3. The J gene is TRBJ2-7, the V gene TRBV5-1, with D unclear. From germline, CDR1 is SGHRS and CDR2 YFSETQ. The ends were cut back, 0 bases at V and 0 bases at J, with 10 bases in the middle. CDR3 size: 15 residues. The CDR3, as DNA: TGCGCCAGCAGCTTGGGGCAGCCTAGCTCCTACGAGCAGTACTTC. This translates into CASSLGQPSSYEQYF.

With regard to this clone: This specimen includes other DNA sequences encoding the same CDR3. The chain uses TRBV18 and TRBJ2-7; the D gene is possibly TRBD1 (6 bases). Germline lookup yields CDR1 KGHSH and CDR2 LQKENI. Trimming left V 3 bases short and J 3 bases short, with 12 bases between. The CDR3 contains 14 residues. The CDR3 loop reads CASSPGTSSYEQYF. The CDR3 nucleotides read TGTGCCAGCTCACCTGGGACAAGTAGCTACGAGCAGTACTTC.